This T cell receptor (beta chain) was observed in a study of regulatory T cells in long-lasting Graves disease. Study-level findings and limits: Investigators studied peripheral blood only, not thyroid tissue.

Building the TCR beta libraries relied on iRepertoire HTBI primers, and CDR3 regions underwent Arm-PCR. TCRdb recomputed calls from the multiplex PCR reads with MiXCR, one row per CDR3 protein. The sample consists of 300,000 to 400,000 distinct CDR3 sequences, around 15% of them appearing once. Time point meaning: newly diagnosed GD, antithyroid drugs for less than 3 months. PBMCs were the source of the RNA used for TCR sequencing. From an endocrinology department in Xi'an, China, came the patients. The CDR3 runs 15 residues. With 4 bases removed from V and 8 bases from J, the gap between germline ends came to 15 bases. In its sample, this clonotype was seen many times. The antigen remains unidentified.

This TCR was sampled from a female donor with Graves disease. The chain employs TRBV12-3 or TRBV12-4 and TRBJ1-6; D may be TRBD1 (5 bases). The specimen comprised peripheral blood mononuclear cells (PBMCs), sampled at new diagnosis, from a patient treated with antithyroid drugs. CDR3 sequence (DNA): TGTGCCAGCAGTTCACCCGGGACGGGGGATTCACCCCTCCACTTT. It codes for CASSSPGTGDSPLHF.